Given below is one T cell receptor (beta chain) in context. This sample was taken from a study of blood T cell repertoires in COVID-19. Study as a whole: Specimens from acute and convalescent COVID-19 originated in the United States, Italy and Spain. T cells, B-cell-depleted T cells, or PBMCs provided the cDNA or gDNA that served as material.

Per the original data handling: Using reference gene primer amplification, nucleated cell counts were estimated. Only in-frame clones appear in the TCRdb table, and some are missing; sequencing was by immunoSEQ multiplex PCR. The DNA was the basis for D and trimming; V, J and clone size are from that table. Here the sample spans fewer than 300,000 clones, roughly 86% being singletons. V gave up 5 bases and J gave up 5 bases, with 13 bases separating them. CDR1 SGHTA and CDR2 FQGNSA come from the germline V gene. This CDR3 spans 14 amino acids. This receptor was identified in a woman between 45 and 60 years old with acute or convalescent COVID-19. Material for sequencing was peripheral blood. This chain uses TRBV7-2 with TRBJ2-4; D may be TRBD2 (7 bases). The CDR3 bases are TGTGCCAGCAGCGGGGCGGGGGCCCAAAACATTCAGTACTTC. Its protein is CASSGAGAQNIQYF.